The T cell receptor (beta chain) under discussion was sequenced for a study of identical twins (dated by TCRdb to 2015 to 2016). For context, the study as a whole: To test whether fetal clonotypes persist, this study deep-sequenced TCR alpha and beta repertoires from monozygotic twins, from unrelated adults of various ages, and from cord blood. To rule out contamination, replicate twin experiments were performed at different times with different library preparation protocols. The study at large found these results: Because the same donors could not be followed over many years, the conclusions relied on cross-sectional statistical analysis. In beta out-of-frame sequences, excess twin sharing was weaker, because having fewer shared sequences lowered the signal-to-noise ratio. Compared with coincidental sharing between unrelated individuals, out-of-frame TCR alpha sequences shared between twins had an excess of sequences with low generation probability. Zero-insertion analyses could be partly confounded by invariant T cells such as MAIT and iNKT, though diverse VJ usage argued against such confounding for most clonotypes. In monozygotic twins, recombination models systematically underestimated out-of-frame TCR alpha sharing, but the models matched the sharing seen between unrelated individuals. Abundant cord blood beta clonotypes carried fewer insertions; young adult naive repertoires showed a weaker similar trend, while memory repertoires showed none.

The library came from 5' RACE. The instrument was an Illumina HiSeq 2000. Template switching added a universal primer binding site, and the final cDNA carried a unique molecular identifier that allowed TCR cDNA molecules to be counted accurately. Specific primers in the conserved constant-segment region were used to synthesize first-strand cDNA for TCR alpha and beta chains. To control for contamination, each cDNA library was double barcoded with a SMART-Mk sample barcode plus Illumina barcodes. TruSeq adapter sequences along with Illumina sample barcodes were introduced in two successive PCR steps. Sequencing of the TCR alpha and beta cDNA libraries was done on the Illumina HiSeq platform using custom primers. The study's own analysis went as follows. MiGEC was used to process raw reads and extract unique molecular identifiers, and MiXCR was used to find CDR3 positions. For each individual, recombination models were inferred using an EM algorithm with the repgenHMM and IGoR tools. Shared clonotypes were analyzed with the tcR package in R, and sharing was normalized by the product of cloneset sizes. To study raw recombination without the effects of thymic and clonal selection, out-of-frame nonproductive sequences were analyzed. Using fastp trimming at Q25 and MiXCR clonotype assembly, TCRdb reanalyzed the public sequencing data and kept in-frame beta chains. All rows with the same CDR3 protein become a single entry with the most common DNA and genes. Here the V and J calls rest on TCRdb's processing, not on the authors' analysis. The sample records hundreds of thousands of distinct CDR3 sequences, around a sixth of which are singletons. Of the sample, less than 15% falls within the top ten clones.

CDR1 LGHDT and CDR2 YNNKEL are derived from the germline V gene (reference sequence). Trimming at the junction amounts to 1 base on V and 0 bases on J, and the germline ends lie 10 bases apart. The CDR3 starts with the cysteine, ends with the phenylalanine, and has 16 residues. Solely the CDR3 DNA is kept, with 48 bases framed from the first base. Only healthy Caucasian donors were included. Three pairs of female monozygotic twins, all aged 18 to 29 years, were included in the twin cohort. RNA for TCR libraries was isolated from peripheral blood mononuclear cells. This clonotype was seen a few times. Its cognate antigen has yet to be identified. No much larger clonotype is one base removed from it; base qualities were not supplied. These data are also associated with another study on T cells expressing NK-cell markers. As the second paper documents: In sorted CD3+CD56+NKG2C+, CD3+CD56+NKG2C- and CD3+CD56-NKG2C+ T-cell subsets from eight donors, TCR beta-chain repertoires were profiled. Among the eight sequenced donors, only one was HCMV-seronegative, while the other seven were HCMV-seropositive. To restrict sorting to alphabetaTCR-expressing T cells, an anti-gammadeltaTCR antibody was added in several experiments. In about six donors, the dominant CD3+CD56+NKG2C+ clonotypes were found to rank among the top 10 CD8+ clonotypes and to make up about 1.0-7.5% of CD8+ T cells. Those dominant clonotypes were again the most abundant among CD3+CD56-NKG2C+ cells in a few donors, at about 28.3-60.1%. Whether the expanded NKG2C-expressing T cell clones were specific for HCMV antigens remained unclear. Randomly selected healthy volunteers, three men and five women, were used as the eight sequenced donors. A commercial ELISA kit detecting HCMV-specific IgG in serum was used to determine HCMV serostatus. Bulk peripheral blood T-cell repertoires were additionally sequenced from unsorted PBMC for several donors. MIGEC handled demultiplexing of the reads and grouping by UMI, while MiTCR was used to assemble and quantify clonotypes. To exclude erroneous sequences, any TCR cDNA sequence not supported by at least two reads was discarded. The tcR package was used for downstream repertoire analysis, and clonotypes were matched between fractions using CDR3 nucleotide sequence together with V segment. Antigen specificity was annotated against VDJdb with VDJmatch, allowing one amino acid substitution in CDR3.

The TCR sequence derives from a woman younger than 30 in good health. Rearrangement joined TRBV3-1 to TRBJ1-5; a confident D gene designation cannot be given. The sample taken for sequencing was PBMCs. The CDR3 amino acid sequence is: CASSQALYDSNQPQHF. Here is the DNA: TGTGCCAGCAGCCAAGCGCTGTACGATAGCAATCAGCCCCAGCATTTT.